This T cell receptor beta chain was recovered during a study of blood T cell repertoires in COVID-19. The study drew participants aged about 18 to 89 years from 20 to 30 US areas. CDR1 and CDR2 (germline): SGHRS, YFSETQ. V lost 3 bases and J lost 5, with 17 bases in between. The length of the CDR3 is 15 residues. Sequencing was performed with immunoSEQ multiplex PCR; in TCRdb, only in-frame clones are kept and a portion is missing. The repertoire holds a few hundred thousand clones, with about 89% as singletons. The gene calls are TRBV5-1 and TRBJ2-5; a possible D gene is TRBD1 (6 bases). This receptor was identified in a woman aged 40 to 55 who had recovered from COVID-19. Sequencing input: PBMCs or T cells enriched from blood (not recorded which). The CDR3 DNA reads as TGCGCCAGCAGCTCCTATGGACAGTTGGGCGAGACCCAGTACTTC. Protein product: CASSSYGQLGETQYF.